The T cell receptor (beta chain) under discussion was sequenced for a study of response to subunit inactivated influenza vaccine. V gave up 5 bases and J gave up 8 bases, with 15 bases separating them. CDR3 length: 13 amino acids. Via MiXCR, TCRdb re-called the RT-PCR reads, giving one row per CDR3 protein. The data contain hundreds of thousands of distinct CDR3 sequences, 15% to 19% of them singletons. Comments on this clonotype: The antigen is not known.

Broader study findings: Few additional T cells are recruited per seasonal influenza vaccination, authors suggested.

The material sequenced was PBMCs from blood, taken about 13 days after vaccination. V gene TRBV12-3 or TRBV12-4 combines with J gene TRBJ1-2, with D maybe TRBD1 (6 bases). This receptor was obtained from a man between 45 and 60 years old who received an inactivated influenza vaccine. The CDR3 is CASSLYRDNGYTF. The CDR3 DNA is TGTGCCAGCAGTCTCTACCGGGACAACGGCTACACCTTC.